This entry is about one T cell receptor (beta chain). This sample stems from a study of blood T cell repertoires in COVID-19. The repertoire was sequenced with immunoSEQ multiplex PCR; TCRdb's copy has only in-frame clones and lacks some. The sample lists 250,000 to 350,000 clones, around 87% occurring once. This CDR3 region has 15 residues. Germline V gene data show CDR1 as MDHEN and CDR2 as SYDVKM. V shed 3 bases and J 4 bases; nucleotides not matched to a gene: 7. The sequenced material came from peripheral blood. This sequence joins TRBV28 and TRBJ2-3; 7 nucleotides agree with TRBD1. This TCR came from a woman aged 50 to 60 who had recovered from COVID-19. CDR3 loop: CASSLTGNGADTQYF. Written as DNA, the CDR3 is TGTGCCAGCAGTTTGACAGGGAATGGTGCAGATACGCAGTATTTT.